Following are 30 T cell receptor beta chains from one sample sequenced in a study of blood T cells in healthy people across ages. A J-beta primer mix and a sample-barcoded 5' primer were used in a second PCR of about 7 to 12 cycles. TCRdb called the 5' RACE reads again in MiXCR, with one record for every CDR3 protein. The data hold some 890,000 distinct CDR3 sequences, with 25% to 30% observed a single time. This sample also appeared in a second study, on T cells of mothers and their children.

Source material: blood. These receptors all come from a woman aged 40 to 49 in good health.

In its sample, this clonotype was seen a few times. The chain recombines TRBV12-3 or TRBV12-4 with TRBJ2-3, with TRBD1 matching 7 bases. Unmatched junction bases numbered 7, after V lost 4 bases and J lost 0 bases. The CDR3 loop spans 16 amino acids. CDR3 region: CASSSDRETSTDTQYF. DNA for the CDR3: TGTGCCAGCAGTTCTGACAGGGAAACTAGCACAGATACGCAGTATTTT.

Remarks on this clonotype: This sequence may be a read error, since a much larger clone differs from it by one base. This is likely a read error, given that the CDR3 carries no conserved phenylalanine or tryptophan at its end. The CDR3 reads CATSRGPGGGAGANVLTC. For the CDR3, the DNA is TGTGCCACCAGCAGAGGTCCGGGGGGCGGTGCTGGGGCCAACGTCCTGACTTGC. The chain has TRBV15 and TRBJ2-6, with a weak D call TRBD2 (7 bases). The CDR3 consists of 18 residues. The ends were cut back, 1 base at V and 2 bases at J, with 15 bases in the middle. Germline CDR1 and CDR2: LNHNV and YYDKDF (reference sequence).

As for this clonotype: This may come from a read error, since a much larger clone is one base off. The CDR3 DNA reads TGTGCCGGCAGCTTAAGCTCCACTAGCACAGATACGCAGTATTTT. Its protein product is CAGSLSSTSTDTQYF. The V call is TRBV7-3, the J call TRBJ2-3, with unresolved D. Germline CDR1 is SGHTA and CDR2 is FQGTGA. This CDR3 is 15 amino acids long.

This clonotype has a count of ten or more. The chain joins TRBV4-3 to TRBJ2-3; 8 nucleotides match TRBD2. Germline-derived CDR1 and CDR2 are LGHNA and YSLEER. The CDR3 spans 16 residues. With V trimmed by 4 bases and J by 6 bases, 12 bases remained unmatched. The CDR3 sequence: CASSPRTGGPVDTQYF. CDR3 bases: TGCGCCAGCAGCCCACGTACGGGGGGGCCCGTGGATACGCAGTATTTT.

Concerning this clonotype: This may stem from a read error, because a much larger clone lies one nucleotide away. This chain uses TRBV29-1 with TRBJ2-5, with 9 bases that match TRBD1. The J call is doubtful: the DNA matches TRBJ2-7 better. CDR1 is SQVTM and CDR2 is ANQGSEA in the germline V gene. The CDR3 loop spans 12 amino acids. The CDR3 loop reads CSVGTTGGEQYF. CDR3 in DNA: TGCAGCGTGGGGACGACAGGGGGCGAGCAGTACTTC.

This clonotype was observed at least ten times. The chain uses TRBV4-3 and TRBJ2-4; a possible D gene is TRBD2 (6 bases). The CDR3 extends over 17 amino acids. The germline gives CDR1 LGHNA, CDR2 YSLEER. Trimming removed 0 bases at V and 2 bases at J, with 14 bases between. CDR3 sequence (DNA): TGCGCCAGCAGCCAAGAGGGGCTAGCGAAGACCAAAAACATTCAGTACTTC. Its protein product is CASSQEGLAKTKNIQYF.

This chain joins TRBV24-1 and TRBJ2-5; 9 nucleotides align to TRBD1. Germline values: CDR1 KGHDR, CDR2 SFDVKD. The CDR3 is 16 residues long. The ends lost 1 base at V and 5 bases at J; junction bases unmatched: 7. CDR3 nucleotides: TGTGCCACCAGTGATTTTTCGGACAGGGGATACGAGACCCAGTACTTC. Protein product: CATSDFSDRGYETQYF.

This clonotype turned up a few times. The V gene is TRBV13, the J gene TRBJ2-7, with 10 bases identical to TRBD1. Germline values: CDR1 PRHDT, CDR2 FYEKMQ (reference sequence). The junction had 8 bases not matched to a gene; V was cut back by 5 bases and J by 7 bases. The CDR3 has 14 amino acids. The CDR3 DNA reads TGTGCCAGCAGCCAACGTGACAGGGGGCTTGAGCAGTACTTC. Its protein product is CASSQRDRGLEQYF.

The CDR3 sequence: CASSHSTTGGNNEQFF. CDR3 sequence (DNA): TGTGCCAGCAGCCATTCTACGACCGGGGGCAACAATGAGCAGTTCTTC. This chain links TRBV4-2 with TRBJ2-1; the D gene could be TRBD1 or TRBD2 (6 bases each). Germline assignment: CDR1 LGHNA and CDR2 YNFKEQ. The germline V and J ends were trimmed by 3 bases and 5 bases, with 17 bases remaining between them. The CDR3 is made up of 16 amino acids.

At least ten counts were recorded for this clonotype. This chain links TRBV5-1 with TRBJ2-7; a possible D gene is TRBD2 (5 bases). The CDR3 spans 15 residues. Per the germline V gene, CDR1 is SGHRS and CDR2 is YFSETQ. V was trimmed by 1 base and J by 4 bases, leaving 15 bases between them. The CDR3, as DNA: TGCGCCAGCAGCTTGCTTACGACTACTGATTACGAGCAGTACTTC. This gives the protein CASSLLTTTDYEQYF.

This clonotype was recorded a few times. CDR3 residues: CASSPGSLGVETQYF. The CDR3 DNA is TGTGCCAGCAGCCCCGGTTCGTTAGGGGTAGAGACCCAGTACTTC. The chain combines TRBV7-9 with TRBJ2-5; weak D call: TRBD1 (5 bases). This CDR3 is 15 amino acids long. With 5 bases removed from V and 4 bases from J, the gap between germline ends came to 17 bases. Germline V gene sequence: CDR1 SEHNR, CDR2 FQNEAQ (reference sequence). Full variable domain (outside the CDR3, taken from reference TRBV7-9 and TRBJ2-5): DTGVSQNPRHKITKRGQNVTFRCDPISEHNRLYWYRQTLGQGPEFLTYFQNEAQLEKSRLLSDRFSAERPKGSFSTLEIQRTEQGDSAMYLCASSPGSLGVETQYFGPGTRLLVL.

The gene calls are TRBV27 and TRBJ1-5; maybe TRBD1 (6 bases). This CDR3 contains 15 residues. The ends were cut back, 5 bases at V and 3 bases at J, with 14 bases in the middle. CDR1 is MNHEY and CDR2 is SMNVEV in the germline V gene (reference sequence). Here the CDR3 reads CASSPGAGANQPQHF. For the CDR3, the DNA is TGTGCCAGCAGTCCCGGTGCGGGGGCCAATCAGCCCCAGCATTTT.

In the case of this clonotype: A much larger clone lies one base from this, so it may be a read error. This chain uses TRBV6-6 with TRBJ2-4; 11 positions match TRBD1. The CDR3 is 15 amino acids. The germline V gene encodes CDR1 MNHNY and CDR2 SVGAGI (reference sequence). Trimming removed 5 bases from V and 13 bases from J; junction bases left unmatched: 13. The DNA for the CDR3 is TGTGCCAGCAGTCTCCGGACAGGGGGCTTGAGTGAGCAGTACTTC. It codes for CASSLRTGGLSEQYF.

This clonotype was detected many times. The chain is built from TRBV4-1 and TRBJ1-2; D perhaps matches TRBD1 (5 bases). CDR3 size: 15 residues. Trimming stripped 0 bases from V and 3 bases from J, with 11 bases between. The germline CDR1 and CDR2 sequences are MGHRA and YSYEKL. This CDR3 reads CASSQDPQGYYGYTF. The CDR3 DNA follows: TGCGCCAGCAGCCAAGATCCGCAGGGCTACTATGGCTACACCTTC.

This chain connects TRBV20-1 to TRBJ1-4; D possibly corresponds to TRBD1 (6 bases). The V end lost 5 bases, the J end lost 4 bases, and 23 bases lay between the germline ends. The germline V gene has CDR1 DFQATT and CDR2 SNEGSKA (reference sequence). This CDR3 has 17 amino acids. CDR3 nucleotides: TGCAGTGCTGAGACAAACGACCCGGGACACCGTAATGAAAAACTGTTTTTT. As protein: CSAETNDPGHRNEKLFF.

This clonotype was recorded a few times. One end of the junction is discordant with germline, which a read error may explain. The V call is TRBV7-3, the J call TRBJ2-1; 10 positions match TRBD1. CDR3 length: 16 residues. Germline CDR1 and CDR2: SGHTA and FQGTGA. CDR3 DNA: TGTGCCAGCAGCCACCGGACAGGGGGGATGGACAATCAGCAGTTCTTC. It yields the protein CASSHRTGGMDNQQFF.

There are many counts of this clonotype. This chain joins TRBV6-5 and TRBJ2-7, with 9 bases aligning to TRBD1. Germline loops: CDR1 MNHEY, CDR2 SVGAGI. The length of the CDR3 is 13 residues. V trimming: 11 bases; J trimming: 3 bases; junction bases outside the gene matches: 8. This CDR3 is CAVGTGTRYEQYF. The CDR3 coding sequence is TGTGCCGTCGGGACAGGGACCCGCTACGAGCAGTACTTC.

The genes are TRBV11-1 and TRBJ2-2; no definite D call. Deletions cut 4 bases from V and 4 bases from J, with 13 bases between. The CDR3 is made up of 15 amino acids. Germline V lookup: CDR1 SGHAT, CDR2 FQDESV (reference sequence). DNA for the CDR3: TGTGCCAGCAGCTACGGTAGTAGGACCACCGGGGAGCTGTTTTTT. Translated: CASSYGSRTTGELFF.

This clonotype was detected once. V gene TRBV29-1 combines with J gene TRBJ2-2, with a tentative D call TRBD1 (5 bases). The CDR3 covers 12 residues. The germline gives CDR1 SQVTM, CDR2 ANQGSEA. The V and J ends lost 5 bases and 4 bases respectively, with 8 bases between them. The CDR3 DNA reads TGCAGCGTTATAGGGGTCACCGGGGAGCTGTTTTTT. Residues: CSVIGVTGELFF.

The genes are TRBV14 and TRBJ2-3, with 7 bases identical to TRBD2. Trimming took 0 bases from V and 2 from J; bases not matched to a gene: 8. The CDR3 length is 17 residues. Germline V gene lookup returns CDR1 SGHDN and CDR2 FVKESK. The CDR3 nucleotides read TGTGCCAGCAGCCAAGAGTATCCGGGGGGTTTCACAGATACGCAGTATTTT. Residues: CASSQEYPGGFTDTQYF.

There are a few counts of this clonotype. J is TRBJ2-5 and V is TRBV18; maybe TRBD1 (5 bases). Per the germline V gene, CDR1 is KGHSH and CDR2 is LQKENI. Trimming stripped 2 bases from V and 4 bases from J, with 17 bases between. The CDR3 consists of 16 residues. The CDR3: CASSPTLAGSGETQYF. The CDR3, as DNA: TGTGCCAGCTCACCAACCCTGGCAGGGTCGGGAGAGACCCAGTACTTC.

This chain links TRBV28 with TRBJ2-5, with 12 bases that match TRBD1. The J call may not be correct, given that the DNA end is closer to TRBJ2-7. CDR1 is MDHEN and CDR2 is SYDVKM in the germline V gene. The CDR3 extends over 16 amino acids. The CDR3 sequence: CASTLSAGQGAHEQYF. The CDR3 coding sequence is TGTGCCAGCACCCTATCGGCGGGACAGGGGGCCCACGAGCAGTACTTC.

A few counts support this clonotype. V usage is TRBV27 and J usage is TRBJ2-1; TRBD1 matches 9 bases. The CDR3 runs 15 residues. J gave up 5 bases and V 5 bases, and 7 bases lay outside the gene matches. Germline CDR1 and CDR2: MNHEY and SMNVEV (reference sequence). The CDR3 DNA follows: TGTGCCAGCAGTAGGGACAGGGTGGGTAACAATGAGCAGTTCTTC. It encodes CASSRDRVGNNEQFF.

This chain links TRBV7-9 with TRBJ2-2; D is possibly TRBD1 (6 bases). V was clipped by 3 bases and J by 0 bases, with 11 bases between them. CDR3 length: 16 amino acids. The germline CDR1 and CDR2 sequences are SEHNR and FQNEAQ (reference sequence). CDR3 sequence: CASSFRGSPNTGELFF. In nucleotides, the CDR3 is TGTGCCAGCAGCTTCAGGGGCAGTCCGAACACCGGGGAGCTGTTTTTT.

Remarks on this clonotype: This may come from a read error, since a much larger clone is one base off. The chain employs TRBV7-3 and TRBJ2-1; TRBD1 aligns across 10 bases. CDR1 and CDR2 from the germline V gene are SGHTA and FQGTGA. The CDR3 runs to 15 residues. The CDR3 DNA sequence: TGTGCCAGCAGCGCCGCGGGACAGGGGTTCAATAAGCAGTTCTTC. Protein product: CASSAAGQGFNKQFF.

The chain recombines TRBV5-1 with TRBJ2-2, with 10 bases matching TRBD1. Germline values: CDR1 SGHRS, CDR2 YFSETQ. V trimming: 7 bases; J trimming: 6 bases; junction bases outside the gene matches: 6. The CDR3 is 14 amino acids. The CDR3 nucleotides are TGCGCCAGCGAACGGACAGGGGGGCCCGGGGAGCTGTTTTTT. Translating it yields CASERTGGPGELFF.

This clonotype turned up a few times. The V call is TRBV6-6, the J call TRBJ1-6, with D perhaps matching TRBD1 (5 bases). In germline, CDR1 is MNHNY, CDR2 SVGAGI (reference sequence). The V and J ends lost 0 bases and 7 bases respectively, with 13 bases between them. CDR3 length equals 16 residues. The CDR3 DNA reads TGTGCCAGCAGTTACTCGGGGCAGAGTATAAATTCACCCCTCCACTTT. Its translation is CASSYSGQSINSPLHF.

The rearrangement links TRBV5-5 to TRBJ1-1; maybe TRBD1 (6 bases). The germline CDR1 and CDR2 sequences are SGHKS and YYEKEE (reference sequence). Trimming left V 3 bases short and J 4 bases short, with 16 bases between. The CDR3 has 15 residues. The CDR3 DNA follows: TGTGCCAGCAGCTCGTTTGGGGGCGCCGGCACTGAAGCTTTCTTT. Amino acid sequence: CASSSFGGAGTEAFF. Together with reference TRBV5-5 and TRBJ1-1, the CDR3 gives the full variable domain: DAGVTQSPTHLIKTRGQQVTLRCSPISGHKSVSWYQQVLGQGPQFIFQYYEKEERGRGNFPDRFSARQFPNYSSELNVNALLLGDSALYLCASSSFGGAGTEAFFGQGTRLTVV.

This clonotype was recorded a few times. The V and J genes are TRBV6-2 or TRBV6-3 and TRBJ1-2; D is undetermined. The CDR3 runs to 11 residues. V dropped 10 bases and J dropped 2 bases, with 8 bases sitting between them. The germline CDR1 and CDR2 sequences are MNHEY and SVGEGT. The CDR3 DNA sequence: TGTGCCACTTTCCTGAACTATGGCTACACCTTC. Protein: CATFLNYGYTF.

This clonotype was seen at least ten times. The gene calls are TRBV4-1 and TRBJ2-7; TRBD1 is a possible D gene (5 bases). This CDR3 has 15 amino acids. Germline V lookup: CDR1 MGHRA, CDR2 YSYEKL. Deletions cut 3 bases from V and 5 bases from J, with 17 bases between. CDR3 DNA sequence: TGCGCCAGCAGCCAGGGGCTGGAATGGGTCGACGAGCAGTACTTC. It codes for CASSQGLEWVDEQYF.